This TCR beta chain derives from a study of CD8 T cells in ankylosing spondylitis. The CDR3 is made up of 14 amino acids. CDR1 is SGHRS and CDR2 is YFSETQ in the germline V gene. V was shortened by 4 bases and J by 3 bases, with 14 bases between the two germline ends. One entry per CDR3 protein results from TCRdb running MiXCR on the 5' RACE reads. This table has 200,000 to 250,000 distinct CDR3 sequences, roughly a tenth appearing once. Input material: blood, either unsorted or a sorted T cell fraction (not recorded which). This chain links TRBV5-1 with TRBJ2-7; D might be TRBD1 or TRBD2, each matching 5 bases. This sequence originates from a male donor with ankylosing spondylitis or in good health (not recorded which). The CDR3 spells CASSPGTDGYEQYF. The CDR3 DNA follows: TGCGCCAGCAGCCCTGGGACGGATGGCTACGAGCAGTACTTC.